This T cell receptor beta chain was captured by sequencing in a study of CD8 T cells in Susac syndrome. Random hexamers were used to reverse transcribe an amount of roughly 0.45 to 1 ug RNA. The amplification used immunoSEQ multiplex PCR on TCR beta CDR3; it spanned 54 Vbeta and 13 Jbeta. TCRdb re-derived calls from the immunoSEQ multiplex PCR reads in MiXCR, one entry per CDR3 protein. In the table there are just over 300,000 distinct CDR3 sequences, about 92% of which are singletons. Material: CD4+ T cells from PBMCs. The clonotype originates from a human donor with multiple sclerosis.

The DNA for the CDR3 is TGTGCCAGTAGTCCAGCCGTTGGCACTGAAGCTTTCTTT. This gives the protein CASSPAVGTEAFF. V usage is TRBV19 and J usage is TRBJ1-1, with D hard to call. The V gene lost 5 bases and the J gene lost 4 bases, with 11 bases spanning the gap. CDR3 length: 13 amino acids. The germline V gene has CDR1 LNHDA and CDR2 SQIVND (reference sequence).